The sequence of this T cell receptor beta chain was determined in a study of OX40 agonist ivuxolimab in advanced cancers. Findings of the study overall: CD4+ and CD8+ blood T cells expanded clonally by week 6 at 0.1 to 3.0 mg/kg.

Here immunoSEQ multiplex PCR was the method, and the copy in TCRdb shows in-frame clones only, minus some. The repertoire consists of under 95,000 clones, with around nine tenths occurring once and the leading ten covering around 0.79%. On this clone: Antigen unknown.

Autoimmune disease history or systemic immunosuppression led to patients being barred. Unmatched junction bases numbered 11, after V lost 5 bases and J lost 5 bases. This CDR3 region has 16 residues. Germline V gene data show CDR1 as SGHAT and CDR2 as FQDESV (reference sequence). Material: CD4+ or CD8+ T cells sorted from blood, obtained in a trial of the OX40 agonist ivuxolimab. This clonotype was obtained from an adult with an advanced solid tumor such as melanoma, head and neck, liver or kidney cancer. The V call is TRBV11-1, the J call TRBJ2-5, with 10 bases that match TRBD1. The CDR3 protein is CASSLEDRGYGETQYF. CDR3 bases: TGTGCCAGCAGCCTTGAGGACAGGGGGTATGGGGAGACCCAGTACTTC. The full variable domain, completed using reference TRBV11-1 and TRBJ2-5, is EAEVAQSPRYKITEKSQAVAFWCDPISGHATLYWYRQILGQGPELLVQFQDESVVDDSQLPKDRFSAERLKGVDSTLKIQPAELGDSAMYLCASSLEDRGYGETQYFGPGTRLLVL.